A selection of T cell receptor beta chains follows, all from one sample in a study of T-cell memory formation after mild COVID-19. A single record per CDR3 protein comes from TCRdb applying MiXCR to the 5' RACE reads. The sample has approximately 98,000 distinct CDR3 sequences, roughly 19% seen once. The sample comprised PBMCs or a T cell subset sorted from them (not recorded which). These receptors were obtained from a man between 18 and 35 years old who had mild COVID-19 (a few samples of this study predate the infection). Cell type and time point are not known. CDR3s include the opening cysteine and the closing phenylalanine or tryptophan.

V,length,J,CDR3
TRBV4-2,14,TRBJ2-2,CASSHTGITGELFF
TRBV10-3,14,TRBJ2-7,CAISDVKSSYEQYF
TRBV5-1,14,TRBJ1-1,CASSLGILDTEAFF
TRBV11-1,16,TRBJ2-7,CASSRQGLAEPYEQYF
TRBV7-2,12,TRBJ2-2,CASSFRWGELFF
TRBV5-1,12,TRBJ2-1,CASSLDFNEQFF
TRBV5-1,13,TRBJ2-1,CASSLFQRNEQFF
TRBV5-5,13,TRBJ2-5,CASSLTPPETQYF
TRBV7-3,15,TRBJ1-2,CASSLGPDSNYGYTF
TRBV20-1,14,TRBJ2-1,CSAPRDYPYNEQFF